A single sample is the source of the 11 T cell receptor beta chains below, sequenced in a study of shared clonotypes between healthy human individuals. The repertoire was sequenced with immunoSEQ multiplex PCR; TCRdb's copy has only in-frame clones and lacks some. The sample lists roughly 1,500,000 clones; approximately 98.5% were seen once. Source material: naive CD4+ T cells sorted from blood. The sample's subset: CD45RA+ positively selected. The receptors shown here come from a man aged 25-45 years in good health.

The genes are TRBV18 and TRBJ2-7; D is ambiguous. Trimming stripped 2 bases from V and 2 bases from J, with 7 bases between. The CDR3 covers 13 residues. CDR1 and CDR2 (germline): KGHSH, LQKENI. This CDR3 reads CASSPWQTYEQYF. The CDR3 bases are TGTGCCAGCTCACCATGGCAAACCTACGAGCAGTACTTC.

Points on this clone: A read error may account for a junction end that differs from germline. The V and J genes are TRBV7-7 and TRBJ2-5, with TRBD2 matching over 12 bases. The V gene's germline CDR1 is SSHAT and CDR2 FNYEAQ (reference sequence). This CDR3 has 16 amino acids. The CDR3, as DNA: TGTGCTAGCAGCTCTCGACTAGCGGGAGTGGGAGAGACCCAGTACTTC. This encodes CASSSRLAGVGETQYF.

CDR3 sequence (DNA): TGCGCCAGCAGCCACTGGACTAGCGATGAGCAGTTCTTC. This sequence encodes CASSHWTSDEQFF. The V and J genes are TRBV4-1 and TRBJ2-1, with TRBD2 matching 9 bases. The length of the CDR3 is 13 residues. The ends lost 3 bases at V and 8 bases at J; junction bases unmatched: 2. From germline, CDR1 is MGHRA and CDR2 YSYEKL.

The CDR3 protein is CASSLGQLLQGSSYEQYF. The CDR3 DNA sequence: TGTGCCAGCAGCTTGGGGCAGCTCTTACAGGGGTCTTCCTACGAGCAGTACTTC. This chain connects TRBV5-5 to TRBJ2-7; TRBD1 aligns across 7 bases. The V and J ends lost 0 bases and 1 base, in that order; junction bases with no gene match: 13. Germline assignment: CDR1 SGHKS and CDR2 YYEKEE (reference sequence). The CDR3 runs to 18 residues.

This chain links TRBV6-5 with TRBJ1-5; D gene unclear. This CDR3 comprises 15 residues. Germline values: CDR1 MNHEY, CDR2 SVGAGI. The V gene lost 6 bases and the J gene lost 6 bases, with 18 bases spanning the gap. The CDR3 nucleotides are TGTGCCAGCAGCTACAGCCGGACCGGTAGTCAGCCCCAGCATTTT. Amino acids: CASSYSRTGSQPQHF.

The chain uses TRBV29-1 and TRBJ2-5; D gene uncertain. The CDR3 is 13 amino acids. Germline V gene data show CDR1 as SQVTM and CDR2 as ANQGSEA. V lost 3 bases and J 5 bases, leaving 13 bases between the germline ends. Written as DNA, the CDR3 is TGCAGCGTTGACCCGACCGTCACGGAGACCCAGTACTTC. Amino acid sequence: CSVDPTVTETQYF.

This clone showed up just once. V is TRBV27 and J is TRBJ2-2; TRBD1 or TRBD2 may be the D gene (7 bases each). Trimming removed 6 bases at V and 0 bases at J, with 17 bases between. The CDR3 is made up of 17 amino acids. Germline loops: CDR1 MNHEY, CDR2 SMNVEV (reference sequence). The DNA for the CDR3 is TGTGCCAGCAGCCCCGAGGGAGGGGGCGCGAACACCGGGGAGCTGTTTTTT. Its protein is CASSPEGGGANTGELFF.

This clone was observed a single time. CDR3 region: CASSRDHEQYF. As DNA, the CDR3 is TGTGCCAGCAGCAGGGACCACGAGCAGTACTTC. The chain combines TRBV11-3 with TRBJ2-7, with D tentatively TRBD1 or TRBD2 (5 bases each). The CDR3 consists of 11 residues. Trimming took off 5 bases at V and 5 bases at J, with 7 bases between the two ends. CDR1 is SGHNT and CDR2 is YENEEA in the germline V gene.

The V gene is TRBV7-2, the J gene TRBJ2-7; D is ambiguous. The germline V gene encodes CDR1 SGHTA and CDR2 FQGNSA. The CDR3 extends over 14 amino acids. V lost 0 bases to trimming and J lost 4 bases, with 10 bases between them. The CDR3 sequence: CASSLAIAGYEQYF. For the CDR3, the DNA is TGTGCCAGCAGCTTAGCTATCGCCGGGTACGAGCAGTACTTC.

The chain has TRBV19 and TRBJ2-7; D perhaps matches TRBD1 (6 bases). Per germline, CDR1 LNHDA and CDR2 SQIVND (reference sequence). The CDR3 spans 12 residues. Trimming stripped 4 bases from V and 6 bases from J, with 10 bases between. Written as DNA, the CDR3 is TGTGCCAGTAGTACCCACAGGGCCGAGCAGTACTTC. It specifies CASSTHRAEQYF. The variable domain in full, completed from reference TRBV19 and TRBJ2-7, reads DGGITQSPKYLFRKEGQNVTLSCEQNLNHDAMYWYRQDPGQGLRLIYYSQIVNDFQKGDIAEGYSVSREKKESFPLTVTSAQKNPTAFYLCASSTHRAEQYFGPGTRLTVT.

The chain carries TRBV5-5 and TRBJ2-7; possible D gene TRBD1, 6 bases. The V gene lost 0 bases and the J gene lost 2 bases, with 15 bases spanning the gap. The CDR3 consists of 16 residues. CDR1 and CDR2 from the germline V gene are SGHKS and YYEKEE (reference sequence). CDR3 in amino acids: CASSLVPGQPTYEQYF. For the CDR3, the DNA is TGTGCCAGCAGCTTGGTTCCGGGACAACCGACCTACGAGCAGTACTTC. The whole variable domain, remainder taken from reference TRBV5-5 and TRBJ2-7, is DAGVTQSPTHLIKTRGQQVTLRCSPISGHKSVSWYQQVLGQGPQFIFQYYEKEERGRGNFPDRFSARQFPNYSSELNVNALLLGDSALYLCASSLVPGQPTYEQYFGPGTRLTVT.